These 16 T cell receptor beta chains came from one sample sequenced in a study of CD8 T cells in ankylosing spondylitis. TCRdb processed the 5' RACE reads anew with MiXCR; each CDR3 protein has one entry. This sample yields about 36,000 distinct CDR3 sequences, of which 13% are seen a single time; under 35% belongs to the top ten. The specimen sequenced was synovial fluid, either unsorted or a sorted T cell fraction (not recorded which). These TCRs come from a male donor with ankylosing spondylitis.

Worth noting for this clonotype: Germline and junction disagree at one end, which may indicate a read error. CDR3 sequence reads: CARSPGRSHNEQFF. CDR3 DNA sequence: TGTGCCAGGAGCCCCGGGCGGTCCCACAATGAGCAGTTCTTC. This chain uses TRBV4-2 with TRBJ2-1; the D is unclear. Germline V gene data show CDR1 as LGHNA and CDR2 as YNFKEQ. The CDR3 has 14 residues.

This sequence joins TRBV7-2 and TRBJ2-1, with 8 nucleotides matching TRBD2. Germline trimming cut 5 bases from V and 4 bases from J; bases unmatched to any gene: 13. The CDR3 covers 17 residues. In germline, CDR1 is SGHTA, CDR2 FQGNSA. CDR3 protein: CASSAPQSGGPYNEQFF. The CDR3, as DNA: TGTGCCAGCAGCGCCCCCCAGAGCGGGGGCCCATACAATGAGCAGTTCTTC.

At least ten counts were recorded for this clonotype. V and J are TRBV4-2 and TRBJ2-1; perhaps TRBD2 as D (5 bases). From germline, CDR1 is LGHNA and CDR2 YNFKEQ. Trimming took off 0 bases at V and 3 bases at J, with 18 bases between the two ends. The CDR3 has 18 amino acids. The CDR3 sequence: CASSQDGLSGGDYNEQFF. In DNA, the CDR3 is TGTGCCAGCAGCCAAGATGGTCTAAGCGGTGGGGACTACAATGAGCAGTTCTTC.

The V gene is TRBV4-2, the J gene TRBJ2-7, with 10 nucleotides matching TRBD1. Germline CDR1 is LGHNA and CDR2 is YNFKEQ. V gave up 6 bases and J gave up 4 bases; unmatched junction bases: 6. The CDR3 length is 14 residues. CDR3 DNA: TGTGCCAGCAGTTTCGGACAGGGGGAATACGAGCAGTACTTC. Amino acid sequence: CASSFGQGEYEQYF.

This clonotype was seen many times. This rearrangement joins TRBV7-6 to TRBJ2-7; 7 nucleotides match TRBD1. CDR3 size: 15 residues. Germline-derived CDR1 and CDR2 are SGHVS and FNYEAQ. The V and J ends lost 5 bases and 1 base, in that order; junction bases with no gene match: 8. In DNA form, the CDR3 reads TGTGCCAGCAGCGCTGGGACAGATTATTCCTACGAGCAGTACTTC. Translated, it gives CASSAGTDYSYEQYF. Using reference TRBV7-6 and TRBJ2-7 for the parts outside the CDR3, the full variable domain is GAGVSQSPRYKVTKRGQDVALRCDPISGHVSLYWYRQALGQGPEFLTYFNYEAQQDKSGLPNDRFSAERPEGSISTLTIQRTEQRDSAMYRCASSAGTDYSYEQYFGPGTRLTVT.

This clonotype was counted a few times. The chain uses TRBV4-3 and TRBJ2-1; 9 bases agree with TRBD1. V was pared by 5 bases and J by 3 bases, with 11 bases of the junction left unmatched. This CDR3 comprises 17 residues. Germline CDR1 and CDR2: LGHNA and YSLEER. The CDR3 bases are TGCGCCAGCAGCTTAATCTCCGGGACAGGGAGCTACAATGAGCAGTTCTTC. It specifies CASSLISGTGSYNEQFF.

This clonotype was observed many times. J is TRBJ2-3 and V is TRBV15; D might be TRBD2 (5 bases). The germline V gene encodes CDR1 LNHNV and CDR2 YYDKDF (reference sequence). With 0 bases removed from V and 7 bases from J, the gap between germline ends came to 20 bases. This CDR3 is built from 17 residues. Written as DNA, the CDR3 is TGTGCCACCAGCAGAGACCCCCTAGCTTCTAGGACCAATACGCAGTATTTT. Amino acid sequence: CATSRDPLASRTNTQYF.

There are a few counts of this clonotype. The chain joins TRBV9 to TRBJ1-2, with 8 bases that match TRBD1. Germline CDR1 and CDR2: SGDLS and YYNGEE. CDR3 length: 14 amino acids. With 4 bases clipped from V and 3 bases from J, the junction kept 5 bases outside the gene matches. The chain's CDR3 is CASSLTGVDYGYTF. In DNA form, the CDR3 reads TGTGCCAGCAGCTTGACAGGGGTTGACTATGGCTACACCTTC. The whole variable domain, filled in from reference TRBV9 and TRBJ1-2, reads DSGVTQTPKHLITATGQRVTLRCSPRSGDLSVYWYQQSLDQGLQFLIQYYNGEERAKGNILERFSAQQFPDLHSELNLSSLELGDSALYFCASSLTGVDYGYTFGSGTRLTVV.

The chain is built from TRBV4-1 and TRBJ2-5; TRBD1 is a possible D gene (5 bases). Trimming cost V 1 base and J 5 bases, with 17 bases left between them. Germline V CDR1 and CDR2: MGHRA, YSYEKL. CDR3 length: 16 residues. Here the CDR3 reads CASSQGRQQGKETQYF. The CDR3 region has the DNA TGCGCCAGCAGCCAAGGCCGGCAGCAGGGAAAGGAGACCCAGTACTTC.

This clonotype has a handful of counts. The chain links TRBV16 to TRBJ2-1, with D perhaps assigned TRBD1 or TRBD2 (6 bases each). This CDR3 region has 14 residues. The V gene's germline CDR1 is KGHSY and CDR2 FQNENV. V lost 0 bases and J lost 9, with 12 bases in between. CDR3 amino acids: CASSQSEGGSEQFF. The CDR3 DNA follows: TGTGCCAGCAGCCAATCGGAGGGGGGCTCTGAGCAGTTCTTC.

This clonotype was seen a handful of times. V usage is TRBV6-1 and J usage is TRBJ1-1, with D maybe TRBD1 (5 bases). V shed 8 bases and J shed 10 bases, with 17 bases lying between them. The CDR3 is 12 residues long. Per germline, CDR1 MNHNS and CDR2 SASEGT. Here the CDR3 reads CASEGFWGVAFF. CDR3 bases: TGTGCCAGCGAGGGGTTTTGGGGGGTAGCTTTCTTT.

J is TRBJ2-2 and V is TRBV6-5; a possible D gene is TRBD2 (5 bases). Trimming cost V 4 bases and J 6 bases, with 9 bases left between them. Germline V lookup: CDR1 MNHEY, CDR2 SVGAGI. CDR3 length: 13 residues. DNA of the CDR3: TGTGCCAGCAGTTTACTGAGGGCCGGGGAGCTGTTTTTT. Protein: CASSLLRAGELFF.

This clonotype was seen a handful of times. The rearrangement joins TRBV5-1 to TRBJ1-3; TRBD1 matches at 7 bases. The V segment lost 4 bases and the J segment 0 bases; nucleotides outside the gene matches: 7. This CDR3 contains 16 residues. The V gene's germline CDR1 is SGHRS and CDR2 YFSETQ. CDR3 protein: CASSQTGTASGNTIYF. CDR3 nucleotide sequence: TGCGCCAGCAGCCAGACCGGGACAGCCTCTGGAAACACCATATATTTT.

This clonotype has more than one count but fewer than ten. V usage is TRBV28 and J usage is TRBJ2-3; the D is unclear. The CDR3 is 13 residues long. CDR1 and CDR2 (germline): MDHEN, SYDVKM. With 5 bases removed from V and 4 bases from J, the gap between germline ends came to 10 bases. The CDR3 here is CASSPITADTQYF. CDR3 nucleotide sequence: TGTGCCAGCAGTCCCATAACAGCAGATACGCAGTATTTT.

The gene calls are TRBV25-1 and TRBJ2-3, with TRBD2 identical over 10 bases. The length of the CDR3 is 16 residues. Trimming took 5 bases from V and 2 from J; bases not matched to a gene: 7. Germline V CDR1 and CDR2: MGHDK, SYGVNS. The CDR3 sequence is CASSLQLAGFTDTQYF. CDR3 nucleotide sequence: TGTGCCAGCAGTCTACAACTAGCGGGATTCACAGATACGCAGTATTTT.

Here the CDR3 DNA reads TGTGCCAGCAGTAAACTAGCGGTTTCCTACAATGAGCAGTTCTTC. Its translation: CASSKLAVSYNEQFF. The chain is built from TRBV6-2 or TRBV6-3 and TRBJ2-1; 8 positions agree with TRBD2. J lost 1 base, V lost 5 bases, and 4 bases had no gene match. The CDR3 has 15 residues. Germline assignment: CDR1 MNHEY and CDR2 SVGEGT.